Each of the 22 T cell receptor beta chains below was sequenced from the same sample in a study of early T cells in non-severe SARS-CoV-2 infection. Each CDR3 protein is one row after TCRdb ran MiXCR on the 5' RACE reads. The sample carries more than 55,000 distinct CDR3 sequences, approximately 4.6% recorded once. Here the sequenced sample was whole blood, taken at baseline. The source is an adult who was a healthcare worker with PCR-confirmed SARS-CoV-2 infection or an uninfected control (not recorded which). The donor label of this sample is uncertain.

This clonotype appeared a few times. The rearrangement uses TRBV7-2 and TRBJ1-3; TRBD1 agrees at 9 bases. The length of the CDR3 is 15 residues. Germline trimming cut 8 bases from V and 1 base from J; bases unmatched to any gene: 6. Germline values: CDR1 SGHTA, CDR2 FQGNSA. CDR3 sequence: CASARTGASGNTIYF. DNA of the CDR3: TGTGCCAGCGCCCGGACAGGGGCTTCTGGAAACACCATATATTTT.

Many counts were recorded for this clonotype. The chain carries TRBV27 and TRBJ1-2; D uncertain. This CDR3 is built from 14 residues. The V and J ends lost 5 bases and 2 bases respectively, with 12 bases between them. Germline lookup yields CDR1 MNHEY and CDR2 SMNVEV (reference sequence). In DNA form, the CDR3 reads TGTGCCAGCAGTGGATCAGGTCGAAACTATGGCTACACCTTC. It specifies CASSGSGRNYGYTF.

This clonotype has only a few counts. The chain uses TRBV7-2 and TRBJ2-2; TRBD1 might be the D (7 bases). The CDR3 runs to 14 residues. From germline, CDR1 is SGHTA and CDR2 FQGNSA. The V end lost 8 bases, the J end lost 4 bases, and 14 bases lay between the germline ends. DNA of the CDR3: TGTGCCAGCCGCGGGGCAGGGGGCACCGGGGAGCTGTTTTTT. This codes for CASRGAGGTGELFF. Drawing the rest from reference TRBV7-2 and TRBJ2-2, the complete variable domain is GAGVSQSPSNKVTEKGKDVELRCDPISGHTALYWYRQSLGQGLEFLIYFQGNSAPDKSGLPSDRFSAERTGGSVSTLTIQRTQQEDSAVYLCASRGAGGTGELFFGEGSRLTVL.

The sample holds many counts of this clonotype. CDR3 residues: CSAKQGLAGSYEQYF. DNA for the CDR3: TGCAGTGCTAAGCAGGGACTAGCGGGGTCCTACGAGCAGTACTTC. The chain uses TRBV20-1 and TRBJ2-7; 13 bases line up with TRBD2. The germline CDR1 and CDR2 sequences are DFQATT and SNEGSKA (reference sequence). This CDR3 contains 15 residues. V was clipped by 4 bases and J by 1 base; unmatched bases: 4.

A few counts support this clonotype. Sequence at one end of the junction differs from germline and may be a read error. V is TRBV7-7 and J is TRBJ1-4, with 7 positions matching TRBD1. The CDR3 runs to 14 residues. Germline V gives CDR1 SSHAT, CDR2 FNYEAQ (reference sequence). The CDR3 nucleotides are TGTGCTAGCAGCTTAGCCAGGGGGTGGGAAAAACTGTTTTTT. Residues: CASSLARGWEKLFF.

This clonotype was seen many times. This chain links TRBV10-3 with TRBJ2-3, with D uncertain. The CDR3 length is 12 residues. V dropped 0 bases and J dropped 2 bases, with 0 bases sitting between them. Germline V lookup: CDR1 ENHRY, CDR2 SYGVKD. The CDR3 bases are TGTGCCATCAGTGAGTCCACAGATACGCAGTATTTT. This encodes CAISESTDTQYF.

The sample holds many counts of this clonotype. This sequence joins TRBV4-3 and TRBJ2-7; D is uncertain. This CDR3 has 14 residues. CDR1 LGHNA and CDR2 YSLEER come from the germline V gene. V gave up 0 bases and J gave up 0 bases, with 6 bases separating them. The CDR3 spells CASSQETSSYEQYF. CDR3 nucleotide sequence: TGCGCCAGCAGCCAAGAGACAAGCTCCTACGAGCAGTACTTC.

This clonotype was observed many times. J is TRBJ1-2 and V is TRBV21-1; the table calls TRBD1, which could not be checked here. TRBV21-1 represents a pseudogene. The CDR3 extends over 13 amino acids. The CDR3 loop reads CASSKRQNYGYTF. Here the CDR3 DNA reads TGTGCCAGCAGCAAAAGACAGAACTATGGCTACACCTTC.

The CDR3 bases are TGTGCCAGCAGCTCATCCATGGGGCGGCTGAACACTGAAGCTTTCTTT. Translated, it gives CASSSSMGRLNTEAFF. The chain employs TRBV5-4 and TRBJ1-1, with D tentatively TRBD1 (5 bases). CDR1 and CDR2 (germline): SGHNT, YYREEE (reference sequence). V was pared by 3 bases and J by 0 bases, with 15 bases between. This CDR3 region has 16 residues.

The table lists this clonotype with many counts. V is TRBV12-3 or TRBV12-4 and J is TRBJ1-5; D is unresolved. The CDR3 is 14 residues long. The V gene lost 6 bases and the J gene lost 2 bases, with 11 bases spanning the gap. The CDR3 spells CASRDSAGNQPQHF. CDR3 nucleotides: TGTGCCAGCAGGGACTCCGCGGGCAATCAGCCCCAGCATTTT.

This clonotype was counted many times. V usage is TRBV19 and J usage is TRBJ2-1; D possibly corresponds to TRBD1 (6 bases). In germline, CDR1 is LNHDA, CDR2 SQIVND (reference sequence). The CDR3 covers 16 residues. V shed 3 bases and J shed 2 bases, with 14 bases lying between them. The CDR3 DNA reads TGTGCCAGTAGTATCGCGCCGGGACACCCCTACAATGAGCAGTTCTTC. This sequence encodes CASSIAPGHPYNEQFF.

Worth noting for this clonotype: A much larger clonotype is one base distant, so this may be a read error. This sequence joins TRBV7-9 and TRBJ1-6; TRBD1 agrees at 9 bases. The CDR3 has 17 residues. V was pared by 5 bases and J by 11 bases, with 16 bases of the junction left unmatched. Germline CDR1 reads SEHNR; CDR2 reads FQNEAQ (reference sequence). The DNA for the CDR3 is TGTGCCAGCAGCGTCGGGACAGGGTCAATCGGGGGGACACCCCTCCACTTT. It yields the protein CASSVGTGSIGGTPLHF.

This clonotype was recorded at least ten times. The gene calls are TRBV12-3 or TRBV12-4 and TRBJ1-1; 7 nucleotides match TRBD1. The V and J ends lost 6 bases and 2 bases, in that order; junction bases with no gene match: 9. The CDR3 covers 15 residues. CDR3 sequence: CASSTIQGTNTEAFF. The CDR3 DNA sequence: TGTGCCAGCAGCACAATACAGGGGACAAACACTGAAGCTTTCTTT.

This clonotype was recorded at least ten times. The chain uses TRBV24-1 and TRBJ2-7; 7 bases match TRBD1. The CDR3 loop spans 13 amino acids. CDR1 is KGHDR and CDR2 is SFDVKD in the germline V gene. The J segment lost 5 bases and the V segment lost 6 bases, leaving 6 bases of the junction unmatched. The chain's CDR3 is CATSPDRIDEQYF. The CDR3 DNA sequence: TGTGCCACCAGTCCGGACAGGATCGACGAGCAGTACTTC.

This chain connects TRBV18 to TRBJ1-1; D not certain. V lost 3 bases and J lost 2, with 7 bases in between. CDR3 length: 13 residues. The germline CDR1 and CDR2 sequences are KGHSH and LQKENI. Written as DNA, the CDR3 is TGTGCCAGCTCACCCCGAACTAACACTGAAGCTTTCTTT. This sequence encodes CASSPRTNTEAFF.

This clonotype was counted ten times or more. The chain couples TRBV28 to TRBJ1-2; D remains unclear. Germline lookup yields CDR1 MDHEN and CDR2 SYDVKM. V dropped 7 bases and J dropped 1 base, with 16 bases sitting between them. The CDR3 consists of 15 residues. CDR3 nucleotide sequence: TGTGCCAGCACTCCCCGGAGCAGATATAACTATGGCTACACCTTC. This sequence encodes CASTPRSRYNYGYTF.

This rearrangement joins TRBV12-3 or TRBV12-4 to TRBJ2-5; maybe TRBD2 (5 bases). This CDR3 has 14 amino acids. Trimming shortened V by 6 bases and J by 5 bases, and 16 bases separated the two germline ends. CDR3 loop: CASRLGPSRETQYF. The CDR3 DNA is TGTGCCAGCAGACTCGGGCCTAGCCGTGAGACCCAGTACTTC.

This clonotype was seen repeatedly, ten times or more. The chain uses TRBV5-1 and TRBJ1-1; D gene ambiguous. CDR3 size: 12 residues. V was pared by 4 bases and J by 8 bases, with 12 bases between. Germline loops: CDR1 SGHRS, CDR2 YFSETQ. The CDR3 loop reads CASSGGSQEAFF. CDR3 bases: TGCGCCAGCAGCGGAGGGAGCCAGGAAGCTTTCTTT.

J is TRBJ2-1 and V is TRBV2; D remains unclear. Germline V gives CDR1 SNHLY, CDR2 FYNNEI. Trimming shortened V by 7 bases and J by 8 bases, and 15 bases separated the two germline ends. This CDR3 is built from 13 residues. The CDR3 loop is CASNRVLVDEQFF. The CDR3 DNA reads TGTGCCAGCAATAGGGTTTTAGTCGATGAGCAGTTCTTC. The variable domain in full, with the rest retrieved from reference TRBV2 and TRBJ2-1, is EPEVTQTPSHQVTQMGQEVILRCVPISNHLYFYWYRQILGQKVEFLVSFYNNEISEKSEIFDDQFSVERPDGSNFTLKIRSTKLEDSAMYFCASNRVLVDEQFFGPGTRLTVL.

V and J are TRBV9 and TRBJ2-5; D not certain. V shed 3 bases and J shed 1 base, with 10 bases lying between them. The CDR3 is 14 amino acids. CDR1 and CDR2 (germline): SGDLS, YYNGEE. The CDR3 nucleotides are TGTGCCAGCAGCGGGGTTTGGCCCCAAGAGACCCAGTACTTC. Its protein is CASSGVWPQETQYF.

Many counts were recorded for this clonotype. The chain has TRBV27 and TRBJ1-1; D not resolved. Germline V gene data show CDR1 as MNHEY and CDR2 as SMNVEV (reference sequence). V was clipped by 5 bases and J by 3 bases, with 13 bases between them. CDR3 size: 14 residues. Here the CDR3 reads CASSRTGPDTEAFF. In DNA form, the CDR3 reads TGTGCCAGCAGTAGGACCGGGCCGGACACTGAAGCTTTCTTT.

This clonotype was seen at least ten times. The V call is TRBV4-3, the J call TRBJ1-5, with unresolved D. CDR1 LGHNA and CDR2 YSLEER come from the germline V gene. There are 16 residues in the CDR3. V dropped 0 bases and J dropped 1 base, with 10 bases sitting between them. The CDR3 loop reads CASSQDPGPSNQPQHF. CDR3 in DNA: TGCGCCAGCAGCCAAGATCCCGGGCCGAGCAATCAGCCCCAGCATTTT.